This T cell receptor beta chain was sequenced in a study of T cell repertoires and HLA-DP antigens. Study summary: Donor ages ranged from 18-to-29 to 60-to-69; a couple of men, one woman. Sorted CD137+CD4+ samples averaged roughly 200 ng DNA; pre-culture CD4+ samples, around 1,100 ng.

J gave up 8 bases and V 3 bases, and 3 bases lay outside the gene matches. Germline lookup yields CDR1 KGHSH and CDR2 LQKENI. The CDR3 sequence is 13 residues long. The count of this clone is one. What it binds is unknown. Regarding the study as a whole: No separate analysis of naive versus memory CD4+ cells was done.

TCRdb keeps only in-frame clones here, not all; method: immunoSEQ multiplex PCR. The sample records around 110,000 clones, 80% to 95% being singletons. The rearrangement joins TRBV18 to TRBJ1-2; 10 nucleotides align to TRBD1. The sequencing sample was made of CD4+ T cells from PBMCs. The TCR was taken from a woman under 30 in good health and CMV-seronegative. The CDR3 coding sequence is TGTGCCAGCTCACCTGGGACAGGGGCCGGCTACACCTTC. This codes for CASSPGTGAGYTF.